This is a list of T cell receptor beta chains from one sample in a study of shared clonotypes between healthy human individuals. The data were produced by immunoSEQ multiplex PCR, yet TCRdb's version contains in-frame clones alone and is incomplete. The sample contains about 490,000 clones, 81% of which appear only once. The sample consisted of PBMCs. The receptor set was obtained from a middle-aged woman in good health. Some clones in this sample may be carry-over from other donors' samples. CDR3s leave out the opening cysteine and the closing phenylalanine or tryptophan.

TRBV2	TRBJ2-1	ASRTGLAGEYNEQF
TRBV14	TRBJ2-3	ASSPRLADTQY
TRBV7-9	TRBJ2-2	ASIMVGGPNTGELF
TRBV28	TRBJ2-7	ASSQTYEQY
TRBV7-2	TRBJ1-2	ASSVTRTMGYT
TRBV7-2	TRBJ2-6	ASSNSEGGANVLT
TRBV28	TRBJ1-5	ASSEQGAAFGNQPQH
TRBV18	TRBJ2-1	ASSPLRENEQF
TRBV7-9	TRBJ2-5	ASSPVWGVQETQY
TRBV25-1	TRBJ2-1	ASSALGASSYNEQF
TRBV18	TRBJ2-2	ASSPGTSGTGELF
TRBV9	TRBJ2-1	ASSVEAAIYNEQF
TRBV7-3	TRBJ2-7	ASSLTPVAGGPYEQY
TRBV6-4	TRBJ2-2	ASSDSSENTGELF
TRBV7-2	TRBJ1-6	ASSQARASNNSPLH
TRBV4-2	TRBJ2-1	ASSPQGRGHQF
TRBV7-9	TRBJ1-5	ASSIAGLGGNQPQH
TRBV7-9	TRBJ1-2	ASSPWPDNYGYT
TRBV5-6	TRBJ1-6	ASMLIGDLNSPLH
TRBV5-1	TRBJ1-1	ASKRTGGTSVNTEAF
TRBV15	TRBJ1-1	ATSRDFGGEAF
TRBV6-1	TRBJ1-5	ASSGQTGHSQPQH
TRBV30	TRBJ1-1	AWRPGENTEAF
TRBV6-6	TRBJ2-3	ASSGSSYTDTQY
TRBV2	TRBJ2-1	ASTPRTSRNNEQF
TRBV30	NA	AWSGERLANEQY
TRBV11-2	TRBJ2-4	ASSSSPGNIQY
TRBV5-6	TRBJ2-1	ASSYLNSYNEQF
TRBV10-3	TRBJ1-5	AISESGGNQPQH
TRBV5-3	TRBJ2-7	ARSSDSGQPEQY
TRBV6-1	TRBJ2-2	ASSEDWGELF
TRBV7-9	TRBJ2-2	ASSPTGSGVGELF
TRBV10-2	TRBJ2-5	ASSPAGGETQY
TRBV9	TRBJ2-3	ASSVGVGTGTDTQY
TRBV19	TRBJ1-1	ASSMGRNTEAF
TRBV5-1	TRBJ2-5	ASSLDRVPETQY
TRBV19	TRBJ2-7	ASSISAASYEQY
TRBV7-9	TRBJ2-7	ASSLYSGTGGYEQY
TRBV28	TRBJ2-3	ASSYRDTQY
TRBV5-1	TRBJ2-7	ASSFSTGSSYEQY
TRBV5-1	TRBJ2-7	ASSSPYEQY
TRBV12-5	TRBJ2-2	ASGPGGNTGELF
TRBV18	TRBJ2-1	ASSPGTSNNEQF